The source of this TCR beta chain is a study of vaccination and CD4 T cells after COVID-19. Concerning this clonotype: Its antigen remains unknown.

The study sequenced cultured CD4+ T cell DNA using the Oncomine TCR Beta short-read assay. TCRdb recomputed calls from the PCR reads with MiXCR, one row per CDR3 protein. The sample lists 15,000 to 20,000 distinct CDR3 sequences; about 21% were seen once. Treatment here: approximately nine-day PBMC culture with coronavirus spike peptide pools or control peptides (ViraFEST assay). ViraFEST used peptide pools to expand antigen-specific T cells, then sequenced TCRs. Deletions cut 6 bases from V and 0 bases from J, with 11 bases between. Germline CDR1 and CDR2: MDHEN and SYDVKM. The CDR3 runs to 14 residues.

The TCR originated in a human donor with COVID-19. This chain uses TRBV28 with TRBJ1-2; no clear D. Sequenced input: cultured CD4+ T cells from blood. In DNA form, the CDR3 reads TGTGCCAGCAGCCAAGTTCCGGCTAACTATGGCTACACCTTC. Translating gives CASSQVPANYGYTF.